The clone carrying this T cell receptor (beta chain) has just one count. The sample originates from a study of memory CD4+ T cells and cytomegalovirus serostatus. Sequencing used immunoSEQ multiplex PCR; TCRdb keeps in-frame clones, though not all of them. The table includes fewer than 50,000 clones, about three quarters detected once. Single viable CD3+CD4+CD8-CD45RO+ cells were sorted as the memory CD4+ T cells. The ends lost 3 bases at V and 7 bases at J; junction bases unmatched: 8. Germline CDR1 SGHVS, CDR2 FQNEAQ. This CDR3 comprises 16 residues. The TCR sequence derives from an adult in good health and CMV-seronegative. Input material: memory CD4+ T cells from blood. The chain recombines TRBV7-8 with TRBJ2-7; 14 positions agree with TRBD2. Written as DNA, the CDR3 is TGTGCCAGCAGCTTTTATCGACTAGCGGGAGGGTATGAGCAGTACTTC. This translates into CASSFYRLAGGYEQYF.